One and the same sample provided the 2 T cell receptor beta chains below, sequenced in a study of shared clonotypes between healthy human individuals. Measured with immunoSEQ multiplex PCR; TCRdb has only the in-frame clones, and not every one. The table shows about 660,000 clones, with under 80% occurring only once. The sequencing input was memory CD4+ T cells sorted from blood. The sample's subset: CD45RA-negative fraction. These TCRs come from a woman under 40 in good health.

J is TRBJ1-1 and V is TRBV6-1; TRBD1 aligns across 10 bases. The CDR3 length is 13 residues. Losses at the gene ends were 8 bases for V and 4 bases for J; bases not matched to a gene: 4. From germline, CDR1 is MNHNS and CDR2 SASEGT. The CDR3 protein is CASGRTGGTEAFF. The CDR3 coding sequence is TGTGCCAGCGGAAGGACAGGGGGCACTGAAGCTTTCTTT.

This clone was recorded only once. The rearrangement joins TRBV15 to TRBJ1-2; no reliable D call. The CDR3 has 13 amino acids. V lost 3 bases and J 8 bases, leaving 13 bases between the germline ends. CDR1 and CDR2 from the germline V gene are LNHNV and YYDKDF (reference sequence). The CDR3 bases are TGTGCCACCAGCAGCACAGCCATAAGCGGCTACACCTTC. Protein: CATSSTAISGYTF.